The rows below give T cell receptor beta chains drawn from one sample of a study of blood T cell repertoires in COVID-19. Sequencing was performed with immunoSEQ multiplex PCR; in TCRdb, only in-frame clones are kept and a portion is missing. The sample contains about 310,000 clones, about nine tenths of which appear only once. Sequencing was performed on PBMCs or T cells enriched from blood (not recorded which). The origin of the receptors is a woman between 35 and 50 years old who had recovered from COVID-19. The CDR3 runs from the conserved cysteine through the conserved F or W. D genes are given only for firm matches. Part of the rows lack a size; the others show once, few, many or a class for expanded clones.

J | V | D | size | DNA | CDR3
TRBJ2-2 | TRBV2 | TRBD1 | . | TGTGCCAGCAGTAACGACAGGGGGACCGGGGAGCTGTTTTTT | CASSNDRGTGELFF
TRBJ2-1 | TRBV28 | . | . | TGTGCCAGCAGTCGACAGTACAATGAGCAGTTCTTC | CASSRQYNEQFF
TRBJ2-7 | TRBV4-3 | TRBD1 | . | TGCGCCAGCAGCCAAGATATGAGACAGGGCTACGAGCAGTACTTC | CASSQDMRQGYEQYF
TRBJ2-3 | TRBV2 | TRBD1 | . | TGTGCCAGCAAAGAAACAGGGGTAGGGACAGATACGCAGTATTTT | CASKETGVGTDTQYF
TRBJ2-3 | TRBV7-7 | . | . | TGTGCTAGCAGCCCGGGGGGCCCATCAGATACGCAGTATTTT | CASSPGGPSDTQYF
TRBJ1-1 | TRBV29-1 | . | . | TGCAGCGTCCACAGAGGGGGGAACACTGAAGCTTTCTTT | CSVHRGGNTEAFF
TRBJ1-2 | TRBV7-9 | . | . | TGTGCCAGCAGCCTCGACAGAGCTAACTATGGCTACACCTTC | CASSLDRANYGYTF
TRBJ1-6 | TRBV30 | . | . | TGTGCCTGGAGTGGCAGGGGTAGGACTCGTTCACCCCTCCACTTT | CAWSGRGRTRSPLHF
TRBJ2-3 | TRBV7-2 | . | . | TGTGCCAGCAGCTTAGCGGACTGGAGCACAGATACGCAGTATTTT | CASSLADWSTDTQYF
TRBJ2-7 | TRBV18 | TRBD2 | . | TGTGCCAGCTCACCACCCGGGAGGGCCGGGAACGAGCAGTACTTC | CASSPPGRAGNEQYF
TRBJ1-1 | TRBV5-1 | . | . | TGCGCCAGCAGGGAGCGAAACACTGAAGCTTTCTTT | CASRERNTEAFF
TRBJ2-1 | TRBV3-1/TRBV3-2 | . | . | TGTGCCAGCAGCCAATGGAGCAACTACAATGAGCAGTTCTTC | CASSQWSNYNEQFF
TRBJ1-5 | TRBV18 | TRBD1 | . | TGTGCCAGCTCGGGGGACAGGGCAGCTAGTCAGCCCCAGCATTTT | CASSGDRAASQPQHF
TRBJ2-7 | TRBV24-1 | . | . | TGTGCCACCAGTGATTTGCCAGGGCCCCACGAGCAGTACTTC | CATSDLPGPHEQYF
TRBJ1-2 | TRBV30 | TRBD1 | . | TGTGCCTGGACCAAGGGGGCGGGCTATGGCTACACCTTC | CAWTKGAGYGYTF
TRBJ2-2 | TRBV7-2 | TRBD2 | . | TGTGCCAGCAGCTTGGGAGCGGGGTCGAACACCGGGGAGCTGTTTTTT | CASSLGAGSNTGELFF
TRBJ1-2 | TRBV28 | . | . | TGTGCCAGCAGGGGGCCCGGCGGCTACACCTTC | CASRGPGGYTF
TRBJ2-7 | TRBV7-2 | . | . | TGTGCCAGCAGCCACCCGGGGGCAGGGGGAGAGCAGTACTTC | CASSHPGAGGEQYF
TRBJ2-3 | TRBV28 | TRBD1 | once | TGTGCCAGCAGAACACAGGGGCTAGATACGCAGTATTTT | CASRTQGLDTQYF
TRBJ1-1 | TRBV19 | TRBD1 | . | TGTGCCAGTAGTACCAACAGGGGGACTGAAGCTTTCTTT | CASSTNRGTEAFF
TRBJ1-6 | TRBV6-7 | . | many | TGTGCCAGCAGTTACCCTACCCTCGCGAGTGGGGGCGACAGCTCACCCCTCCACTTT | CASSYPTLASGGDSSPLHF
TRBJ2-1 | TRBV4-3 | . | . | TGCGCCAGCAGCCCAGTGGGAGTTAATAATGAGCAGTTCTTC | CASSPVGVNNEQFF
TRBJ2-3 | TRBV4-1 | TRBD2 | . | TGCGCCAGCAGCCAAGGGGGCGGGGGGAAGACAGATACGCAGTATTTT | CASSQGGGGKTDTQYF
TRBJ2-2 | TRBV7-9 | . | . | TGTGCCAGCAGCTTAGGGCCAGGGAAGTTCGGGGAGCTGTTTTTT | CASSLGPGKFGELFF
TRBJ1-1 | TRBV28 | . | . | TGTGCCAGCTTGCTACAGGGACGTATGGCTTTCTTT | CASLLQGRMAFF
TRBJ1-2 | TRBV6-5 | . | . | TGTGCCAGCAGTTACTCAAGAGTCAACTATGGCTACACCTTC | CASSYSRVNYGYTF
TRBJ1-1 | TRBV11-2 | TRBD1 | few | TGTGCCAGCAGCTTTGGGACAGGGAGGAACACTGAAGCTTTCTTT | CASSFGTGRNTEAFF
TRBJ1-5 | TRBV7-2 | . | . | TGTGCCAGCAGCTTAGCAGGGGCCGATCAGCCCCAGCATTTT | CASSLAGADQPQHF
TRBJ2-6 | TRBV7-2 | TRBD1 | . | TGTGCCAGCAGCTTATCCGGGACAGGGGCCTCTGGGGCCAACGTCCTGACTTTC | CASSLSGTGASGANVLTF
TRBJ1-6 | TRBV27 | TRBD1 | . | TGTGCCAGCAGTGACAGGGGGTATAGGAATTCACCCCTCCACTTT | CASSDRGYRNSPLHF
TRBJ2-1 | TRBV7-3 | TRBD1 | . | TGTGCCAGCAGTTCCACAGGGGGCTCCTACAATGAGCAGTTCTTC | CASSSTGGSYNEQFF
TRBJ1-2 | TRBV12-3/TRBV12-4 | . | . | TGTGCCAGCAGTTTCAGGGTCGCCGGCTACACCTTC | CASSFRVAGYTF
TRBJ1-2 | TRBV30 | . | . | TGTGCCTGGACTTTGTCGGCAGCGGAAGGCTATGGCTACACCTTC | CAWTLSAAEGYGYTF
TRBJ1-5 | TRBV28 | . | . | TGTGCCAGCAGTTTATCAGGGTATAGCAATCAGCCCCAGCATTTT | CASSLSGYSNQPQHF
TRBJ2-7 | TRBV4-1 | . | few | TGCGCCAGCAGCCAAGTACCGGGAGACTCCTACGAGCAGTACTTC | CASSQVPGDSYEQYF
TRBJ1-6 | TRBV5-6 | . | . | TGTGCCAGCAGCTTGGCCCTAACAGAATTCACGAGCCTCCACTTT | CASSLALTEFTSLHF
TRBJ2-1 | TRBV29-1 | TRBD2 | . | TGCAGCGTTGGACCGCGGGGGGGGTTATACAATGAGCAGTTCTTC | CSVGPRGGLYNEQFF
TRBJ2-3 | TRBV9 | . | . | TGTGCCAGCAGCCCATGGGTGCAGGCAGATACGCAGTATTTT | CASSPWVQADTQYF
TRBJ1-5 | TRBV24-1 | TRBD1 | . | TGTGCCACCAGTCCCCCTATTTGGACAGGGGGCTTTAATAGCAATCAGCCCCAGCATTTT | CATSPPIWTGGFNSNQPQHF
TRBJ2-7 | TRBV11-2 | . | . | TGTGCCAGCAGCCCCTCCCCCTCCTACGAGCAGTACTTC | CASSPSPSYEQYF
TRBJ1-2 | TRBV25-1 | TRBD1 | . | TGTGCCAGCAGCGCTTTGGGACAGGGCTATGGCTACACCTTC | CASSALGQGYGYTF
TRBJ2-5 | TRBV28 | . | . | TGTGCCAGCAGTTTGGGCGGGGGCCGTTCAACTCAAGAGACCCAGTACTTC | CASSLGGGRSTQETQYF
TRBJ2-5 | TRBV11-3 | TRBD1 | . | TGTGCCAGCAGCTTTACAGGGGGCGCAGGGGAGACCCAGTACTTC | CASSFTGGAGETQYF
TRBJ1-2 | TRBV4-3 | TRBD1 | . | TGCGCCAGCAGCCAATCGACAGGGGGTAACTATGGCTACACCTTC | CASSQSTGGNYGYTF
TRBJ2-3 | TRBV10-2 | TRBD2 | . | TGCGCCAGCAGTGAGACTAGCGGGAGGGTGGCAGATACGCAGTATTTT | CASSETSGRVADTQYF
TRBJ2-7 | TRBV4-3 | TRBD1 | once | TGCGCCAGCAGCCAAGATCAAGCAGGGGGTGATGAGCAGTACTTC | CASSQDQAGGDEQYF
TRBJ1-1 | TRBV19 | TRBD1 | . | TGTGCCAGTAGTAGGGACAGGGAATCAACTGAAGCTTTCTTT | CASSRDRESTEAFF
TRBJ1-4 | TRBV7-8 | . | . | TGTGCCAGCGCCTCACGAGCCTCTAATGAAAAACTGTTTTTT | CASASRASNEKLFF
TRBJ2-1 | TRBV27 | TRBD2 | . | TGTGCCAGCACCGGACTAGCGGGACCCTACAATGAGCAGTTCTTC | CASTGLAGPYNEQFF
TRBJ2-5 | TRBV7-8 | TRBD2 | . | TGTGCCAGCATCCTCCACATGACGGGCGGGAGGGCCACCTACCAAGAGACCCAGTACTTC | CASILHMTGGRATYQETQYF
TRBJ1-1 | TRBV18 | . | once | TGTGCCAGCTCACCACCGAACAAGAACACTGAAGCTTTCTTT | CASSPPNKNTEAFF